The rows below give T cell receptor beta chains drawn from one sample of a study of regulatory T cells in long-lasting Graves disease. Each CDR3 protein gets one entry after TCRdb re-called the multiplex PCR reads with MiXCR. Here the sample spans around 450,000 distinct CDR3 sequences, around a fifth being singletons. The sequencing used peripheral blood mononuclear cells (PBMCs), collected when the disease was refractory, from a patient treated with antithyroid drugs. Source of these receptors: a female donor with Graves disease. Both conserved end residues are part of each CDR3. The D gene is left open where the match is weak. A row's size may be missing; if present it is once, few, many or a size class.

TRBJ1-6 few TRBV30 NA TGTGCCTGGAGTGTCAACCGCGTGAGCTCCTATAATTCACCCCTCCACTTT CAWSVNRVSSYNSPLHF
TRBJ2-7 NA TRBV9 NA TGTGCCAGCAGCGCCGGGACCCGCGAGCAGTACTTC CASSAGTREQYF
TRBJ2-5 many TRBV20-1 TRBD2 TGCAGTGCCCGACTAGCGGGAGCCCTACAAGAGACCCAGTACTTC CSARLAGALQETQYF
TRBJ1-1 NA TRBV6-2/TRBV6-3 NA TGTGCCAGCAGTTACTCATTTGGGACAAAGTCGAACACTGAAGCTTTCTTT CASSYSFGTKSNTEAFF
TRBJ2-5 many TRBV7-7 TRBD2 TGTGCTAGCAGCTTTAGCGGGCCAGGGTTGGGGGAAGAGACCCAGTACTTC CASSFSGPGLGEETQYF
TRBJ2-7 many TRBV20-1 TRBD1 TGCAGTGCTAGGTCTCAGGGGGCTTCCTACGAGCAGTACTTC CSARSQGASYEQYF
TRBJ1-5 NA TRBV5-5 NA TGTGCCAGCAGCCCCGTTGGGACGAAAAATCAGCCCCAGCATTTT CASSPVGTKNQPQHF
TRBJ2-5 many TRBV2 NA TGTGCCAGCAGCAAATTCGGACAGAAAGAGACCCAGTACTTC CASSKFGQKETQYF
TRBJ2-3 NA TRBV6-1 NA TGTGCCAGCAGTGAAGGGGTCACAGATACGCAGTATTTT CASSEGVTDTQYF
TRBJ2-3 few TRBV11-1 NA TGTGCCAGCAGCCCATTAGTCGGAAGGGCGACAGATACGCAGTATTTT CASSPLVGRATDTQYF
TRBJ1-5 NA TRBV18 NA TGTGCCAGCTCAGGGATGGGCAATCAGCCCCAGCATTTT CASSGMGNQPQHF
TRBJ1-5 NA TRBV4-1 NA TGCGCCAGCAGCCCTTGGGACAGCAATCAGCCCCAGCATTTT CASSPWDSNQPQHF
TRBJ2-3 NA TRBV10-3 TRBD2 TGTGCCATCAGTGAGTCGACCGGGACTAGCGGATTCACAGATACGCAGTATTTT CAISESTGTSGFTDTQYF
TRBJ2-7 NA TRBV7-9 TRBD1 TGTGCCAGCAGCTTGGACAGGGCTTCGGACGAGCAGTACTTC CASSLDRASDEQYF
TRBJ2-3 NA TRBV18 TRBD1 TGTGCCAGCTCACTCTCCCGGGACAGGCTGCGGGAGTATTTT CASSLSRDRLREYF
TRBJ2-7 many TRBV28 TRBD1 TGTGCCAGCGTTCCCGGGACAGACCACTACGAGCAGTACTTC CASVPGTDHYEQYF
TRBJ2-2 many TRBV2 TRBD2 TGTGCCAGCTGCCCAGCGGGGGGCCACGGGGAGCTGTTTTTT CASCPAGGHGELFF
TRBJ2-1 NA TRBV5-4 TRBD1 TGTGCCAGCAGCTTCCACGACAGGGCGGCCTACAATGAGCAGTTCTTC CASSFHDRAAYNEQFF
TRBJ2-2 many TRBV6-1 TRBD1 TGTGCCAGCCCGGGACAGGGGGGTACCGGGGAGCTGTTTTTT CASPGQGGTGELFF
TRBJ2-2 NA TRBV5-6 NA TGTGCCAGCAGCTTGGAGGGGATGTTGAGGGAGCTGTTTTTT CASSLEGMLRELFF
TRBJ1-1 many TRBV15 TRBD1 TGTGCCACCAGCAGCCAAGGGACAGGGGATGAAGCTTTCTTT CATSSQGTGDEAFF
TRBJ1-5 few TRBV19 NA TGTGCCAGTAGTCCCAACCGGGACCAGCCCCAGCATTTT CASSPNRDQPQHF
TRBJ1-4 few TRBV19 TRBD1 TGTGCCAGTAGTCCACAGGGGAAAGGGCTGTTTTTT CASSPQGKGLFF
TRBJ1-1 many TRBV20-1 NA TGCAGTGCTAGAGAGGACACTCCCCGGGGCACTGAAGCTTTCTTT CSAREDTPRGTEAFF
TRBJ1-2 many TRBV28 TRBD1 TGTGCCAGCAGGTTACAGGGGGACCATGGCTACACCTTC CASRLQGDHGYTF
TRBJ1-2 many TRBV6-1 NA TGTGCCAGCAGTGAAGGGGACGGCTATGGCTACACCTTC CASSEGDGYGYTF
TRBJ1-2 few TRBV11-2 NA TGTGCCAGCAGCTTAGATTGGATCGGGATTGAAGCCTATGGCTACACCTTC CASSLDWIGIEAYGYTF
TRBJ1-3 NA TRBV20-1 NA TGCAGTGCTTTAAGGACAGCTGGAAACACCATATATTTT CSALRTAGNTIYF
TRBJ1-6 few TRBV3-1 TRBD1 TGTGCCAGCAGCCCCCCACAGGGGTATAATTCACCCCTCCACTTT CASSPPQGYNSPLHF
TRBJ2-7 few TRBV28 NA TGTGCCAGCAGTTTCTGGGGGAGCTCCTACGAGCAGTACTTC CASSFWGSSYEQYF
TRBJ2-2 NA TRBV28 NA TGTGCCAGCAGTAAGCCAGGGGGGGACACCGGGGAGCTGTTTTTT CASSKPGGDTGELFF
TRBJ2-1 NA TRBV29-1 NA TGCAGCGTTGGGGGGAATTTCGCCTACAATGAGCAGTTCTTC CSVGGNFAYNEQFF
TRBJ1-4 NA TRBV27 NA TGTGCCAGCAGTTTAGGGGTGGGTGAAAAACTGTTTTTT CASSLGVGEKLFF
TRBJ1-1 many TRBV3-1 NA TGTGCCAGCAGCCATGAGAATCGTCTAGCTTTCTTT CASSHENRLAFF
TRBJ1-2 NA TRBV7-9 NA TGTGCCAGCAGCTACGACAGCTATGGCTACACCTTC CASSYDSYGYTF
TRBJ1-2 many TRBV6-1 TRBD1 TGTGCCAGCAACACCGGGACAGAAAACTATGGCTACACCTTC CASNTGTENYGYTF
TRBJ2-7 NA TRBV4-1 NA TGCGCCAGCAGCCAAGCAATTGGTGGGATTGGCGAGCAGTACTTC CASSQAIGGIGEQYF
TRBJ1-5 many TRBV28 TRBD1 TGTGCCAGCAAGGGGGCGTCCCAGCATTTT CASKGASQHF
TRBJ2-3 few TRBV2 TRBD2 TGTGCCAGCACAGAGAGCGGGGGTAGCACAGATACGCAGTATTTT CASTESGGSTDTQYF
TRBJ1-5 few TRBV20-1 NA TGCAGTGCTTCGCAGGGTAAGCAGCCCCAGCATTTT CSASQGKQPQHF
TRBJ2-2 few TRBV5-1 NA TGCGCCAGCAAGGGATTGGAAGCCGGGGAGCTGTTTTTT CASKGLEAGELFF
TRBJ2-7 NA TRBV12-5 TRBD1 TGTGCTAGTGTCCGGGACAGAACCTACGAGCAGTACTTC CASVRDRTYEQYF
TRBJ2-7 NA TRBV9 TRBD2 TGTGCCAGCAGCTCCGGATGGGGGACTAGCGGGAGGGCTAACGAGCAGTACTTC CASSSGWGTSGRANEQYF
TRBJ1-2 many TRBV30 NA TGTGCCTGGAGTGGGGGGGGTTATGGCTACACCTTC CAWSGGGYGYTF
TRBJ2-7 many TRBV6-5 NA TGTGCCAGCAGTTACTCGAGGCCGGGGAGCTCCTACGAGCAGTACTTC CASSYSRPGSSYEQYF
TRBJ1-1 many TRBV6-5 NA TGTGCCAGCAGTTACAGGGACCACAACCCAACTGAAGCTTTCTTT CASSYRDHNPTEAFF
TRBJ2-7 once TRBV20-1 TRBD2 TGCAGTGCTAGAGATTTTCTAGCGGAACCCTACGAGCAGTACTTC CSARDFLAEPYEQYF
TRBJ2-7 few TRBV27 TRBD2 TGTGCCAGCGCCTCCAGGGTGGCGGGGGGCTACGAGCAGTACTTC CASASRVAGGYEQYF
TRBJ2-7 many TRBV11-2 TRBD2 TGTGCCAGCAGCTCTGCTAGCGGGGGGCCCTACGAGCAGTACTTC CASSSASGGPYEQYF
TRBJ1-5 many TRBV2 NA TGTGCCAGCAGTGACTCAGGTCACAATCAGCCCCAGCATTTT CASSDSGHNQPQHF
TRBJ1-1 many TRBV7-2 NA TGTGCCAGCAGCTTTAGGAGCGAGGCTGAAGCTTTCTTT CASSFRSEAEAFF
TRBJ2-7 many TRBV12-3/TRBV12-4 NA TGTGCCAGTGGGCTAGCCGCGTCCATAGGCTACGAGCAGTACTTC CASGLAASIGYEQYF
TRBJ2-7 NA TRBV10-3 NA TGTGCCATCAGTGAGTCACCGTCGTGGGCTACCGCTTTCTACGAGCAGTACTTC CAISESPSWATAFYEQYF
TRBJ2-7 few TRBV11-3 NA TGTGCCAGCAGCTTAGACTCCCACGGCGAGCAGTACTTC CASSLDSHGEQYF
TRBJ1-4 many TRBV19 NA TGTGCCAGTAGTACAGGACCGAATGAAAAACTGTTTTTT CASSTGPNEKLFF
TRBJ2-4 few TRBV27 TRBD1 TGTGCCAGCAGTTTAACGGCCAGGGGGCAGGACATTCAGTACTTC CASSLTARGQDIQYF
TRBJ1-2 NA TRBV30 NA TGTGCCTGGGACCCTCTGGACAGTGCCCTAGATGGCTACACCTTC CAWDPLDSALDGYTF
TRBJ2-2 few TRBV7-3 TRBD2 TGTGCCAGCAGCCCGACTAGCGGGGCCTGGAGGACCGGGGAGCTGTTTTTT CASSPTSGAWRTGELFF